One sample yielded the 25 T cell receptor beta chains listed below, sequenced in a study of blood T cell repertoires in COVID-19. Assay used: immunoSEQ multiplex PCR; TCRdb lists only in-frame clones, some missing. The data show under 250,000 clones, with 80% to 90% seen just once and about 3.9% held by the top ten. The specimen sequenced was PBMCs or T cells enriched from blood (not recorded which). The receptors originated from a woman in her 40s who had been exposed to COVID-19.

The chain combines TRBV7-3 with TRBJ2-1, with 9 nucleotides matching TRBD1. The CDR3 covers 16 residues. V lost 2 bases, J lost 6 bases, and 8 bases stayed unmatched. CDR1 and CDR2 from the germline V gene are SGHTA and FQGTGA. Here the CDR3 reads CASSLGPGQGLNEQFF. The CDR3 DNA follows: TGTGCCAGCAGCTTAGGACCGGGACAGGGCCTCAATGAGCAGTTCTTC.

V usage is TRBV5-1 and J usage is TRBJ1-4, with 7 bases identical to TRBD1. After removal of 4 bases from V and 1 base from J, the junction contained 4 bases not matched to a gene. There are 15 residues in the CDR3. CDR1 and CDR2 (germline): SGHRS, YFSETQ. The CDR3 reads CASSPQGGTNEKLFF. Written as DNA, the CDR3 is TGCGCCAGCAGCCCCCAGGGGGGAACTAATGAAAAACTGTTTTTT.

The CDR3 coding sequence is TGCGCCAGCAGCCAAAACGACAGAGTGATTGCGGGCTACACCTTC. Protein: CASSQNDRVIAGYTF. V is TRBV4-1 and J is TRBJ1-2, with D perhaps TRBD1 (5 bases). The CDR3 length is 15 residues. Germline CDR1 reads MGHRA; CDR2 reads YSYEKL. V was cut by 2 bases and J by 8 bases, with 18 bases left in between.

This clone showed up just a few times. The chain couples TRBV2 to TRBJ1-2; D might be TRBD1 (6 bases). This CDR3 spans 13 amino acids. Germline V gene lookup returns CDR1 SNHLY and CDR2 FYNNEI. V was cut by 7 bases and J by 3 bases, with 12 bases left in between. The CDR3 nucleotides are TGTGCCAGCATCGAAACAGGGTACTATGGCTACACCTTC. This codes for CASIETGYYGYTF.

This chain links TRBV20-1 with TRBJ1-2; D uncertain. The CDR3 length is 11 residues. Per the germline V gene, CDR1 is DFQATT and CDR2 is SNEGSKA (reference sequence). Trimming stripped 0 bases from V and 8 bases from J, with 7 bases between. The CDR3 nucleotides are TGCAGTGCTAGAGAGGCTCAGGGCTACACCTTC. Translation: CSAREAQGYTF.

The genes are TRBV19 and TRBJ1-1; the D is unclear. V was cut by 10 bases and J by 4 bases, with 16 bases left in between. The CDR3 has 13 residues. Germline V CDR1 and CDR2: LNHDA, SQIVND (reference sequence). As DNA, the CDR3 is TGTGCCACTTCGCCTCGATCGGGCACTGAAGCTTTCTTT. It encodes CATSPRSGTEAFF.

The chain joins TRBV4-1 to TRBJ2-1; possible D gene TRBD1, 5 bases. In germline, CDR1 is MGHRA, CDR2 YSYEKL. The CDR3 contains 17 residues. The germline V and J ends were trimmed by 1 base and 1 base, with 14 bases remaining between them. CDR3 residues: CASSQGIRAGSYNEQFF. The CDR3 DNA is TGCGCCAGCAGCCAAGGGATCAGGGCAGGATCCTACAATGAGCAGTTCTTC.

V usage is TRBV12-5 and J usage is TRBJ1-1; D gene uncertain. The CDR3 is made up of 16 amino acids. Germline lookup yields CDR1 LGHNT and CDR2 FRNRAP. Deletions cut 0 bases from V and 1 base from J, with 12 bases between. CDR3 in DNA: TGTGCTAGTGGTTTGGTACAGCAGGTCACGAACACTGAAGCTTTCTTT. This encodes CASGLVQQVTNTEAFF. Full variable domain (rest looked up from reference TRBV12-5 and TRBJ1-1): DARVTQTPRHKVTEMGQEVTMRCQPILGHNTVFWYRQTMMQGLELLAYFRNRAPLDDSGMPKDRFSAEMPDATLATLKIQPSEPRDSAVYFCASGLVQQVTNTEAFFGQGTRLTVV.

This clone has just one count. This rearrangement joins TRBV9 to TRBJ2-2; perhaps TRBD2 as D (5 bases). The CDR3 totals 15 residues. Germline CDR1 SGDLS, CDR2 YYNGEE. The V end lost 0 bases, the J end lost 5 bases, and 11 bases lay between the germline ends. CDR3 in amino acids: CASSVGPGLTGELFF. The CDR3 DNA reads TGTGCCAGCAGCGTAGGGCCGGGATTAACCGGGGAGCTGTTTTTT.

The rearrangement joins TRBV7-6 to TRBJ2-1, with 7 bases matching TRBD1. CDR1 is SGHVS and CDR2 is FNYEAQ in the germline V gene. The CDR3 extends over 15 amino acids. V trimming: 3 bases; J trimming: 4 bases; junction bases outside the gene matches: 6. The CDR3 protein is CASSFRDSGYNEQFF. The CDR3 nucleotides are TGTGCCAGCAGCTTCCGGGACAGCGGATACAATGAGCAGTTCTTC.

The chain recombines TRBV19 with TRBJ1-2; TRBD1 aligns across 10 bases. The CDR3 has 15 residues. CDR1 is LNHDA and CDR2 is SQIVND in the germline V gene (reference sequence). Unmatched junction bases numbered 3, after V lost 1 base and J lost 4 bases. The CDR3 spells CASSIARTGGYGYTF. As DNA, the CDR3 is TGTGCCAGTAGTATAGCTCGGACAGGGGGCTATGGCTACACCTTC.

The CDR3 coding sequence is TGCGCCAGCAGTCCGACCGGACGGGGGACTTATCGCTACACCTTC. Translating it yields CASSPTGRGTYRYTF. The chain links TRBV5-1 to TRBJ1-2; TRBD1 might be the D (5 bases). This CDR3 is 15 amino acids long. Germline V gene data show CDR1 as SGHRS and CDR2 as YFSETQ. Deletions cut 5 bases from V and 9 bases from J, with 23 bases between.

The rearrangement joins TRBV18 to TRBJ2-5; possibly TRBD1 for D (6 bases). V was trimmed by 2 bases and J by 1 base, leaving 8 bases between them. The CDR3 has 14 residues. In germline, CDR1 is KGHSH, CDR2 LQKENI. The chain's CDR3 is CASSPGGGQETQYF. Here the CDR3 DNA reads TGTGCCAGCTCACCAGGGGGCGGCCAAGAGACCCAGTACTTC.

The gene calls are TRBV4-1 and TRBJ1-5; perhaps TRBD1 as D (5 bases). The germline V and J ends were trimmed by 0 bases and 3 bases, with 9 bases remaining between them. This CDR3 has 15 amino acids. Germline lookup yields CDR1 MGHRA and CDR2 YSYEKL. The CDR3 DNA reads TGCGCCAGCAGCCAAGATCGACAGTTCAATCAGCCCCAGCATTTT. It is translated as CASSQDRQFNQPQHF.

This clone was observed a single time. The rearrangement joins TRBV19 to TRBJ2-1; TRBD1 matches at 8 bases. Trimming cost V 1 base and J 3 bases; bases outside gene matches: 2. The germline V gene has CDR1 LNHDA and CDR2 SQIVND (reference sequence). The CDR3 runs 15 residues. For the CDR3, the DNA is TGTGCCAGTAGTATAGGTGACAGGGGCTACAATGAGCAGTTCTTC. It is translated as CASSIGDRGYNEQFF.

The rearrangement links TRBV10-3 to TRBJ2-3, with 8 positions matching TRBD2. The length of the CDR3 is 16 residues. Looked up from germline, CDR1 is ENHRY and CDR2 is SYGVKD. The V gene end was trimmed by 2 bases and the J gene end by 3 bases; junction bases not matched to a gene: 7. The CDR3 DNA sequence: TGTGCCATCAGTGAGCCAGCGGGGGCTTTTACAGATACGCAGTATTTT. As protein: CAISEPAGAFTDTQYF.

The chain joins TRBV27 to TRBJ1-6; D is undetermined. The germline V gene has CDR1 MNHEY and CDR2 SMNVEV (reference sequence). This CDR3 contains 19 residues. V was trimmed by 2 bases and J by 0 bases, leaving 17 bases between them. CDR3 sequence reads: CASSLVLILGSSYNSPLHF. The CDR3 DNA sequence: TGTGCCAGCAGTTTAGTGTTAATCCTGGGGAGCTCCTATAATTCACCCCTCCACTTT.

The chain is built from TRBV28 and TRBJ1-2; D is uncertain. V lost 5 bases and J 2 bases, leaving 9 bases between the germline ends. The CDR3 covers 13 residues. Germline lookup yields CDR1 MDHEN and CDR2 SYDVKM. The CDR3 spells CASSPPRNYGYTF. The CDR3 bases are TGTGCCAGCAGTCCACCCAGGAACTATGGCTACACCTTC.

CDR3 residues: CASSLIPLDAGELFF. DNA of the CDR3: TGCGCCAGCAGCTTGATCCCCTTAGATGCCGGGGAGCTGTTTTTT. The V gene is TRBV5-1, the J gene TRBJ2-2; D is uncertain. Germline V gene data show CDR1 as SGHRS and CDR2 as YFSETQ. The CDR3 runs to 15 residues. The V and J ends lost 1 base and 6 bases respectively, with 13 bases between them.

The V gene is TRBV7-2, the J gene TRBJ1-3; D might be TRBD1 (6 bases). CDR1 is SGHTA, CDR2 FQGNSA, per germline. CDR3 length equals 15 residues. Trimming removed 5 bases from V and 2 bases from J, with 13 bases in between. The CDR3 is CASSKGGLAGNTIYF. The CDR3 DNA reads TGTGCCAGCAGCAAGGGGGGGCTGGCTGGAAACACCATATATTTT.

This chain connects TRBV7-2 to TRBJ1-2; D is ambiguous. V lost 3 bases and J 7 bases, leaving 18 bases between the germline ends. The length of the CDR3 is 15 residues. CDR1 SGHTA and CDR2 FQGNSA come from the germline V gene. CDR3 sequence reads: CASSLGFGGESGYTF. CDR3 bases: TGTGCCAGCAGCTTGGGATTCGGAGGAGAGAGTGGCTACACCTTC.

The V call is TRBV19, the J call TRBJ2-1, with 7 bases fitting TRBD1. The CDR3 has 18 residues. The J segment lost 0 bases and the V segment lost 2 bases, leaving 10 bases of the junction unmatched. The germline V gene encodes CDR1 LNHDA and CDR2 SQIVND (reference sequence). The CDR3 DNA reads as TGTGCCAGTAGTATACCCCCAACAGGGGTAAGCTCCTACAATGAGCAGTTCTTC. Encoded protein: CASSIPPTGVSSYNEQFF.

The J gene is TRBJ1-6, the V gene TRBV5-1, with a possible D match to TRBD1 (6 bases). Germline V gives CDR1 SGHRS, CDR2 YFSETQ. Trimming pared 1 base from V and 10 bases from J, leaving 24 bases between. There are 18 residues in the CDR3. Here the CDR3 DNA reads TGCGCCAGCAGCTTGTTCCCCCGGGGGGCAGGGGAAGGCTCACCCCTCCACTTT. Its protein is CASSLFPRGAGEGSPLHF. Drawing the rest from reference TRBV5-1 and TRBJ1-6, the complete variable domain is KAGVTQTPRYLIKTRGQQVTLSCSPISGHRSVSWYQQTPGQGLQFLFEYFSETQRNKGNFPGRFSGRQFSNSRSEMNVSTLELGDSALYLCASSLFPRGAGEGSPLHFGNGTRLTVT.

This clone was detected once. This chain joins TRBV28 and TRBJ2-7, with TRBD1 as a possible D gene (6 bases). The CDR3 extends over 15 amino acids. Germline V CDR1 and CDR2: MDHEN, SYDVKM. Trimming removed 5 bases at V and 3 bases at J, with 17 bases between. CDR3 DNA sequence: TGTGCCAGCAGTCCACAGCTAGGACAGAACTACGAGCAGTACTTC. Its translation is CASSPQLGQNYEQYF.

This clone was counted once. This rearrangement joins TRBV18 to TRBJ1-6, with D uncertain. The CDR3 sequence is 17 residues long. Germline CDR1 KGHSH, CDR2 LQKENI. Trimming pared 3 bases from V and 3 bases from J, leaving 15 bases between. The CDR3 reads CASSPRGGPNYNSPLHF. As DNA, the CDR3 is TGTGCCAGCTCACCGAGAGGCGGTCCTAACTATAATTCACCCCTCCACTTT.